This is a list of T cell receptor beta chains from one sample in a study of blood T cell repertoires in COVID-19. Measured with immunoSEQ multiplex PCR; TCRdb has only the in-frame clones, and not every one. The table has some 320,000 clones, approximately 91% seen once; the top ten hold approximately 4.1%. The sequenced sample consisted of PBMCs or T cells enriched from blood (not recorded which). The receptors come from a woman aged 25 to 39 who had been exposed to COVID-19. CDR3s include the opening cysteine and the closing phenylalanine or tryptophan. A D gene is named only where the DNA matches it firmly. The size entry is marked missing in some rows and otherwise reads once, few, many or a size class.

V gene	J gene	D gene	clone size	CDR3 DNA	CDR3 protein
TRBV7-9	TRBJ2-5	TRBD2	.	TGTGCCAGCAGCCCCATAGCGGGGGTAGGAGAGACCCAGTACTTC	CASSPIAGVGETQYF
TRBV6-2/TRBV6-3	TRBJ1-2	.	.	TGTGCCAGCAGTTACTCATCACAGGTGAACTATGGCTACACCTTC	CASSYSSQVNYGYTF
TRBV4-3	TRBJ1-4	.	once	TGCGCCAGCAGCCAAGATTATCGAGGCTATAATGAAAAACTGTTTTTT	CASSQDYRGYNEKLFF
TRBV7-9	TRBJ1-4	TRBD1	.	TGTGCCAGCAGCCCCCGGACAGGGGGGGCAACTAATGAAAAACTGTTTTTT	CASSPRTGGATNEKLFF
TRBV6-5	TRBJ1-4	.	.	TGTGCCAGCAGGTCGGGGGCAACTAATGAAAAACTGTTTTTT	CASRSGATNEKLFF
TRBV6-5	TRBJ1-2	.	.	TGTGCCAGCAGTTACTCGTTGAAACCTACGGACTATGGCTACACCTTC	CASSYSLKPTDYGYTF
TRBV5-1	TRBJ1-1	.	.	TGCGCCAGCAGCTCGGACAGCTTTGAAGCTTTCTTT	CASSSDSFEAFF
TRBV10-3	TRBJ2-1	TRBD2	.	TGTGCCATCAGTGAGTCCGGGGGGGCCTACAATGAGCAGTTCTTC	CAISESGGAYNEQFF
TRBV27	TRBJ2-5	TRBD1	.	TGTGCCAGCAGTTTATCAAAGACAGGGGGCGGAAGAGAGACCCAGTACTTC	CASSLSKTGGGRETQYF
TRBV5-1	TRBJ1-1	.	.	TGCGCCAGCAGCTTTCTAATTACAGGGTTTGAAGCTTTCTTT	CASSFLITGFEAFF
TRBV7-9	TRBJ1-6	.	.	TGTGCCAGCAGCTTACCTTCGCAGGGGTCACCCCTCCACTTT	CASSLPSQGSPLHF
TRBV5-1	TRBJ1-2	.	.	TGCGCCAGCACGTCAGATTACTATGGCTACACCTTC	CASTSDYYGYTF